Listed below are T cell receptor beta chains from one sample, sequenced in a study of blood T cell repertoires in COVID-19. The assay was immunoSEQ multiplex PCR, and TCRdb's table has in-frame clones only and misses some. The sample includes 250,000 to 300,000 clones, around 80% seen only once; the top ten take approximately 4%. Sequencing used PBMCs or T cells enriched from blood (not recorded which). The receptors shown here come from a man aged 25 to 45 with acute COVID-19. CDR3s include the opening cysteine and the closing phenylalanine or tryptophan. The D gene is left open where the match is weak. For some rows the clone size is stated as once, few or many, or as a class when expanded; others skip it.

TRBJ1-5 TRBV6-2/TRBV6-3 NA few TGTGCCAGCAGTTATACGACAGATTATCAGCCCCAGCATTTT CASSYTTDYQPQHF
TRBJ1-6 TRBV19 NA NA TGTGCCAGTAGTACGAGGGCCGATTCACCCCTCCACTTT CASSTRADSPLHF
TRBJ1-1 TRBV11-2 NA NA TGTGCCAGCAGCTTAGATAGCGGGGGAGGAGGAGAAGCTTTCTTT CASSLDSGGGGEAFF
TRBJ2-6 TRBV3-1/TRBV3-2 NA NA TGTGCCAGCAGCCAAGGAGCAATCTTGGGGACATTGCCCTCTGGGGCCAACGTCCTGACTTTC CASSQGAILGTLPSGANVLTF
TRBJ2-5 TRBV19 TRBD1 NA TGTGCCAGTAGGGCGCAGGGGGCAGGAGAGACCCAGTACTTC CASRAQGAGETQYF
TRBJ1-3 TRBV7-9 NA NA TGTGCCAGCAGAAGGGGGAATGGAAACACCATATATTTT CASRRGNGNTIYF
TRBJ2-4 TRBV23-1 NA NA TGCGCCAGCAGTCCGGCTAGCAGGCTAGCCAAAAACATTCAGTACTTC CASSPASRLAKNIQYF
TRBJ2-5 TRBV7-6 NA NA TGTGCCAGCAGCTTAGGAGGAGGAGAGACCCAGTACTTC CASSLGGGETQYF
TRBJ1-2 TRBV25-1 TRBD1 NA TGTGCCAGCAGTCAATTAACAGGGGGCGGAGGCTACACCTTC CASSQLTGGGGYTF
TRBJ2-2 TRBV7-3 TRBD2 NA TGTGCCAGCAGCTATAGCGGGACCGGGGAGCTGTTTTTT CASSYSGTGELFF
TRBJ2-5 TRBV19 NA NA TGTGCCAGTAGGGGCAGGGGAGAGACCCAGTACTTC CASRGRGETQYF
TRBJ2-5 TRBV7-8 NA NA TGTGCCAGCAGCTTAGTCAGGGGCTGGGCGGAAGAGACCCAGTACTTC CASSLVRGWAEETQYF
TRBJ2-1 TRBV11-2 TRBD2 NA TGTGCCAGCAGCTTGGGTAGCGGGGGTCTCAATGAGCAGTTCTTC CASSLGSGGLNEQFF
TRBJ1-4 TRBV2 TRBD1 NA TGTGCCAGCAGTGCCCAGGGGGCAAGGGGAATATGGGAAAAACTGTTTTTT CASSAQGARGIWEKLFF
TRBJ2-1 TRBV18 TRBD2 few TGTGCCAGCTCCGGGACTAGCGGGGATGAGCAGTTCTTC CASSGTSGDEQFF
TRBJ1-2 TRBV6-5 TRBD1 NA TGTGCCAGCAGTTACTCCTTACAGGGGAAGGATGGCTACACCTTC CASSYSLQGKDGYTF
TRBJ1-4 TRBV18 TRBD1 few TGTGCCAGCTCACGAAGGGGGCAAATTAATGAAAAACTGTTTTTT CASSRRGQINEKLFF
TRBJ1-2 TRBV6-5 TRBD1 few TGTGCCAGCAGGGGACAGGGGAATTCTTATGGCTACACCTTC CASRGQGNSYGYTF
TRBJ1-6 TRBV5-4 NA NA TGTGCCAGCAGCTTTGACAGCCTCTATAATTCACCCCTCCACTTT CASSFDSLYNSPLHF
TRBJ1-1 TRBV2 NA few TGTGCCAGGTTGAGGGCCGACACTGAAGCTTTCTTT CARLRADTEAFF
TRBJ2-1 TRBV24-1 TRBD2 NA TGTGCCACGGGCGTATGGGTCGGGAGGAATGAGCAGTTCTTC CATGVWVGRNEQFF
TRBJ1-5 TRBV7-2 TRBD1 NA TGTGCCAGCAGTTCACCGGGACAGGGTGAACACCAGCCCCAGCATTTT CASSSPGQGEHQPQHF
TRBJ2-3 TRBV4-1 TRBD2 NA TGCGCCAGCAGCCAAACCCTTAGCGGGGGCACAGATACGCAGTATTTT CASSQTLSGGTDTQYF
TRBJ2-5 TRBV5-1 NA NA TGCGCCAGCAGCACCCTTGGCCCTGAGACCCAGTACTTC CASSTLGPETQYF
TRBJ1-2 TRBV3-1/TRBV3-2 TRBD1 few TGTGCCAGCAGCGGTGAGGGGGCGCGGGGCTACACCTTC CASSGEGARGYTF
TRBJ1-5 TRBV6-5 TRBD1 NA TGTGCCGGGGGACAGGAAGGCAATCAGCCCCAGCATTTT CAGGQEGNQPQHF
TRBJ1-5 TRBV5-6 NA NA TGTGCCAGCAGCTTGTGGCAATCTTTCAGGGCTAGCAATCAGCCCCAGCATTTT CASSLWQSFRASNQPQHF
TRBJ2-6 TRBV28 TRBD2 NA TGTGCCAGCAGTTTGGGGGGGACTGGGGCCAACGTCCTGACTTTC CASSLGGTGANVLTF
TRBJ1-1 TRBV5-5 TRBD1 NA TGTGCCAGCAGCGATACGACAGGGGGCTGGGACACTGAAGCTTTCTTT CASSDTTGGWDTEAFF
TRBJ2-2 TRBV28 NA NA TGTGCCAGCAGTTTCTCTGTGAACACCGGGGAGCTGTTTTTT CASSFSVNTGELFF